Listed below are T cell receptor beta chains from one sample, sequenced in a study of long-term antiretroviral therapy in people with HIV. Profiled with immunoSEQ multiplex PCR; TCRdb holds only in-frame clones, not every one. The sample lists tens of thousands of clones; 70% to 90% were seen once. Here the sequenced sample was unsorted PBMCs, taken 2.8 years before starting antiretroviral therapy. Every receptor here comes from a woman aged 25 to 39 with HIV. Each CDR3 is given with its conserved first and last residue. Each record gives: V gene, D gene, J gene, clone size, CDR3 protein, CDR3 DNA. D genes are given only for firm matches. Size is stated for part of the rows, as once, few or many counts, or as a class when the clone is expanded.

TRBV19	-	TRBJ1-5	-	CASSIEGAKGPRVDQPQHF	TGTGCCAGTAGTATAGAGGGGGCGAAGGGTCCCCGGGTCGATCAGCCCCAGCATTTT
TRBV5-6	TRBD1	TRBJ1-2	-	CASRDFRDRGGPYGYTF	TGTGCCAGCAGAGATTTCCGGGACAGGGGAGGCCCCTATGGCTACACCTTC
TRBV5-1	-	TRBJ2-2	-	CASTQTGPGELFF	TGCGCCAGCACCCAAACGGGACCCGGGGAGCTGTTTTTT
TRBV2	TRBD1	TRBJ1-6	-	CASTGQLNSPLHF	TGTGCCAGCACGGGACAGTTAAATTCACCCCTCCACTTT
TRBV7-2	TRBD1	TRBJ2-2	once	CASSSRQGAAGELFF	TGTGCCAGCAGCTCACGACAGGGGGCCGCCGGGGAGCTGTTTTTT
TRBV5-6	-	TRBJ2-5	once	CASSLDLAGRETQYF	TGTGCCAGCAGCTTGGATCTTGCGGGGAGGGAGACCCAGTACTTC
TRBV11-2	-	TRBJ1-3	-	CASSPSLGNTIYF	TGTGCCAGCAGCCCGTCCCTGGGAAACACCATATATTTT
TRBV19	-	TRBJ2-7	-	CASSIVGAREQYF	TGTGCCAGTAGTATAGTCGGGGCCCGCGAGCAGTACTTC
TRBV6-4	-	TRBJ1-1	-	CASSDTETSEAFF	TGTGCCAGCAGTGACACTGAAACCTCTGAAGCTTTCTTT
TRBV7-6	-	TRBJ2-5	-	CASSTTSAAQYF	TGTGCCAGCTCCACCACCTCGGCGGCCCAGTACTTC
TRBV14	-	TRBJ2-6	once	CASSPLSSANVLTF	TGTGCCAGCAGCCCGCTGTCATCGGCCAACGTCCTGACTTTC
TRBV4-1	-	TRBJ1-2	few	CASRGVEFNYGYTF	TGCGCCAGCAGGGGAGTAGAGTTTAACTATGGCTACACCTTC
TRBV19	TRBD1	TRBJ1-5	once	CASSTLTGNPNQPQHF	TGTGCCAGTAGTACCTTGACAGGGAATCCTAATCAGCCCCAGCATTTT
TRBV4-2	-	TRBJ1-2	-	CASSSLGANYGYTF	TGTGCCAGCAGCTCCCTCGGGGCGAACTATGGCTACACCTTC
TRBV5-1	TRBD2	TRBJ2-5	-	CASSLVGGQETQYF	TGCGCCAGCAGCTTGGTCGGGGGGCAAGAGACCCAGTACTTC
TRBV30	-	TRBJ2-5	-	CAWSNIQGQLRETQYF	TGTGCCTGGAGTAACATTCAGGGGCAATTACGAGAGACCCAGTACTTC
TRBV9	-	TRBJ2-1	-	CASSVDPLEQFF	TGTGCCAGCAGCGTAGATCCGCTGGAGCAGTTCTTC
TRBV11-3	-	TRBJ2-5	once	CASRETGSETQYF	TGTGCCAGCAGAGAGACAGGTTCGGAGACCCAGTACTTC
TRBV10-1	TRBD1	TRBJ2-5	-	CASSDPGQKQETQYF	TGCGCCAGCAGCGACCCGGGACAGAAGCAAGAGACCCAGTACTTC
TRBV11-2	TRBD2	TRBJ2-1	-	CASRAERGGRHNEQFF	TGTGCCAGCAGAGCCGAGCGGGGGGGCCGGCACAATGAGCAGTTCTTC
TRBV5-4	-	TRBJ1-5	-	CASSLWGGQPQHF	TGTGCCAGCAGCTTGTGGGGCGGGCAGCCCCAGCATTTT
TRBV19	TRBD1	TRBJ2-6	-	CASSDRAGANVLTF	TGTGCCAGTAGCGACAGGGCTGGGGCCAACGTCCTGACTTTC
TRBV4-1	TRBD1	TRBJ1-1	-	CASKEGAFNTEAFF	TGCGCCAGCAAGGAGGGGGCATTTAACACTGAAGCTTTCTTT
TRBV15	-	TRBJ1-3	-	CATSRSAGNTIYF	TGTGCCACCAGCAGGTCGGCTGGAAACACCATATATTTT
TRBV5-6	TRBD1	TRBJ1-5	-	CASSLAGTAGQPQHF	TGTGCCAGCAGCTTGGCCGGGACAGCGGGTCAGCCCCAGCATTTT
TRBV30	TRBD1	TRBJ2-1	-	CAWSASSYRGLYNEQFF	TGTGCCTGGAGTGCCAGCTCCTACAGGGGCCTCTACAATGAGCAGTTCTTC
TRBV6-5	TRBD2	TRBJ2-5	-	CASSLGLAGLQYF	TGTGCCAGCAGCCTTGGACTAGCCGGTCTCCAGTACTTC
TRBV5-6	-	TRBJ1-2	-	CASSGMVGQSGYTF	TGTGCCAGCAGCGGGATGGTTGGGCAGTCTGGCTACACCTTC
TRBV10-3	-	TRBJ1-2	-	CASGGRSYGYTF	TGTGCCTCGGGGGGGCGATCCTATGGCTACACCTTC
TRBV2	-	TRBJ1-1	-	CASSDRRGNTEAFF	TGTGCCAGCAGTGATCGGAGGGGGAACACTGAAGCTTTCTTT
TRBV10-3	-	TRBJ1-5	-	CAITAWGSSNQPQHF	TGTGCCATCACCGCGTGGGGGTCCAGCAATCAGCCCCAGCATTTT
TRBV21-1	-	TRBJ2-3	-	CASSPKAAGEGRTQYF	TGTGCCAGCAGCCCCAAGGCGGCAGGGGAAGGTCGAACGCAGTATTTT
TRBV5-1	TRBD1	TRBJ1-4	-	CASSSGQGYEKLFF	TGCGCCAGCAGCTCGGGACAGGGGTACGAAAAACTGTTTTTT
TRBV11-2	TRBD2	TRBJ2-5	-	CASSLSGGFQETQYF	TGTGCCAGCAGCCTTTCGGGAGGGTTCCAAGAGACCCAGTACTTC
TRBV6-1	-	TRBJ2-7	-	CASSPTVWQTYEQYF	TGTGCCAGCAGCCCAACCGTTTGGCAAACCTACGAGCAGTACTTC
TRBV6-4	-	TRBJ2-2	-	CASSEGGDTGELFF	TGTGCCAGCAGTGAAGGCGGGGACACCGGGGAGCTGTTTTTT
TRBV6-1	-	TRBJ2-1	-	CASTPSRGNEQFF	TGTGCCAGCACCCCAAGCAGGGGCAATGAGCAGTTCTTC
TRBV29-1	-	TRBJ2-1	-	CSAGRDRDNEQFF	TGCAGCGCCGGCCGCGACAGAGACAATGAGCAGTTCTTC
TRBV2	-	TRBJ2-2	-	CASRQTDTGELFF	TGTGCCAGCAGACAGACCGACACCGGGGAGCTGTTTTTT
TRBV7-9	TRBD2	TRBJ2-1	-	CASSLTPLAGTYNEQFF	TGTGCCAGCAGCCTTACGCCACTAGCGGGGACCTACAATGAGCAGTTCTTC
TRBV29-1	-	TRBJ1-2	-	CSVASGISPNYGYTF	TGCAGCGTTGCGTCCGGGATATCCCCTAACTATGGCTACACCTTC
TRBV27	-	TRBJ2-2	-	CASSSNTGELFF	TGTGCCAGCAGTTCGAACACCGGGGAGCTGTTTTTT
TRBV6-1	-	TRBJ2-5	-	CASSAVRTQETQYF	TGTGCCAGCAGTGCTGTCAGGACTCAAGAGACCCAGTACTTC
TRBV2	-	TRBJ2-3	-	CASPGQYTDTQYF	TGTGCCAGCCCTGGACAGTACACAGATACGCAGTATTTT
TRBV15	-	TRBJ2-7	-	CATSRAPGTYEQYF	TGTGCCACCAGCAGAGCACCGGGAACCTACGAGCAGTACTTC
TRBV19	TRBD2	TRBJ2-5	-	CASGPAGGPWGETQYF	TGTGCCAGTGGTCCGGCGGGGGGGCCGTGGGGAGAGACCCAGTACTTC
TRBV27	TRBD1	TRBJ1-6	once	CASKTGTDNSPLHF	TGTGCCAGCAAAACCGGGACAGATAATTCACCCCTCCACTTT
TRBV6-1	-	TRBJ1-5	-	CASSENFDQPQHF	TGTGCCAGCAGTGAAAACTTCGATCAGCCCCAGCATTTT
TRBV5-5	-	TRBJ2-1	-	CASSLQGSPYNEQFF	TGTGCCAGCAGCTTGCAGGGCTCCCCTTACAATGAGCAGTTCTTC
TRBV30	-	TRBJ1-5	-	CAWSKGGNQPQHF	TGTGCCTGGAGCAAGGGAGGCAATCAGCCCCAGCATTTT
TRBV2	-	TRBJ1-1	large	CASSAGALTEAFF	TGTGCCAGCAGTGCGGGGGCTTTGACTGAAGCTTTCTTT
TRBV19	-	TRBJ1-1	-	CASSIASLLNTEAFF	TGTGCCAGTAGTATAGCCTCCTTGTTAAACACTGAAGCTTTCTTT
TRBV10-3	-	TRBJ1-2	-	CAISESGFYGYTF	TGTGCCATCAGTGAATCAGGGTTCTATGGCTACACCTTC
TRBV10-3	TRBD2	TRBJ2-1	-	CAISGAPSGGSSSYNEQFF	TGTGCCATCAGTGGGGCTCCTAGCGGGGGGTCCAGCTCCTACAATGAGCAGTTCTTC
TRBV2	-	TRBJ2-3	-	CASRGDTQYF	TGTGCCAGCAGAGGAGATACGCAGTATTTT
TRBV29-1	-	TRBJ1-2	-	CSVDHNYGYTF	TGCAGCGTTGATCATAACTATGGCTACACCTTC
TRBV10-3	-	TRBJ1-6	-	CAIRDSANSPLHF	TGTGCCATCAGGGACTCTGCTAATTCACCCCTCCACTTT
TRBV27	TRBD1	TRBJ1-2	-	CASSLAIPGQGGYTF	TGTGCCAGCAGTTTGGCGATACCGGGACAGGGAGGCTACACCTTC